This T cell receptor (beta chain) came from a study of identical twins. General study points: Models came in too low on out-of-frame TCR alpha sharing in monozygotic twins. Excess sharing between twins was weaker in beta out-of-frame sequences.

As regards this clonotype: Its antigen is not known.

A template switching step contributed a universal primer site, while unique molecular identifiers were present in the cDNA. TCRdb fed the 5' RACE reads into MiXCR, producing one record per CDR3 protein. The sample lists 1.5 million to 2 million distinct CDR3 sequences, less than 35% seen once, with approximately 0.29% in the top ten. Germline-derived CDR1 and CDR2 are SGHDN and FVKESK. This CDR3 is built from 14 residues. V lost 1 base, J lost 6 bases, and 4 bases stayed unmatched. The chain uses TRBV14 and TRBJ2-7, with TRBD2 matching over 9 bases. This sequence was found in a newborn girl in good health. Sequencing used cord blood. The CDR3 coding sequence is TGTGCCAGCAGCCAAGTAGCGGGAGAGGTCGAGCAGTACTTC. It specifies CASSQVAGEVEQYF. The variable domain in full, with the rest retrieved from reference TRBV14 and TRBJ2-7, is EAGVTQFPSHSVIEKGQTVTLRCDPISGHDNLYWYRRVMGKEIKFLLHFVKESKQDESGMPNNRFLAERTGGTYSTLKVQPAELEDSGVYFCASSQVAGEVEQYFGPGTRLTVT.